This paragraph reports one T cell receptor beta chain. The sample belongs to a study of blood T cell repertoires in COVID-19. Assay: immunoSEQ multiplex PCR; the TCRdb copy retains only in-frame clones and omits some. Of tens of thousands of clones listed, under 85% were seen once; the top ten hold 29%. Germline-derived CDR1 and CDR2 are SGHNT and YYREEE (reference sequence). The CDR3 has 17 residues. The J segment lost 4 bases and the V segment lost 0 bases, leaving 4 bases of the junction unmatched. The chain is built from TRBV5-4 and TRBJ1-4, with 12 positions matching TRBD1. The TCR sequence derives from a woman aged 80 or over with acute or convalescent COVID-19. Sequenced input: peripheral blood. This CDR3 reads CASSLAGQGAGNEKLFF. The CDR3 bases are TGTGCCAGCAGCTTGGCGGGACAGGGGGCGGGTAATGAAAAACTGTTTTTT.